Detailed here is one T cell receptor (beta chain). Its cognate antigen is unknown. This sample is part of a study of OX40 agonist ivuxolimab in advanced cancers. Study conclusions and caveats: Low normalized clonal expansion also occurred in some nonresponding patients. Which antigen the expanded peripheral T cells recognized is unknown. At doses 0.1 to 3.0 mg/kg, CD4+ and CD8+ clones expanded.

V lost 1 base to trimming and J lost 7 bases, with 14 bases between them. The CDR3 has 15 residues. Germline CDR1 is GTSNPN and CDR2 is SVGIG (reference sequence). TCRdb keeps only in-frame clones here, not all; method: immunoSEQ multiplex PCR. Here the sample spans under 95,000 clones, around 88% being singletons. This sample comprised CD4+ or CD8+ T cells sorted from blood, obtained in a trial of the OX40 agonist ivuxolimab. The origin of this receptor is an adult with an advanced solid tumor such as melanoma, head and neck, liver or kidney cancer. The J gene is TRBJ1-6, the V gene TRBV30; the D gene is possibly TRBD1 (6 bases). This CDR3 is CAWSAMTGDNSPLHF. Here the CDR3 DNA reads TGTGCCTGGAGTGCCATGACAGGTGACAATTCACCCCTCCACTTT. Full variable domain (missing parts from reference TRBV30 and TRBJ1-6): SQTIHQWPATLVQPVGSPLSLECTVEGTSNPNLYWYRQAAGRGLQLLFYSVGIGQISSEVPQNLSASRPQDRQFILSSKKLLLSDSGFYLCAWSAMTGDNSPLHFGNGTRLTVT.